The T cell receptor (beta chain) described here comes from a study of long-term antiretroviral therapy in people with HIV. Whole-study findings and limits: Data on ART adherence, viral resistance or therapy changes were unavailable. Post-ART samples showed increased diversity that remained below transplant donor control levels. All blood samples came from the years 2004 to 2017, possibly under older ART regimens.

Running of the v3.0 immunoSEQ assay took place at survey level. Only in-frame clones appear in the TCRdb table, and some are missing; sequencing was by immunoSEQ multiplex PCR. The sample lists tens of thousands of clones; roughly 76% were seen once. A word on this clone: Its antigen is not known.

This TCR derives from a woman in her 40s with HIV. The sequencing here drew on unsorted PBMCs, taken 1.1 years before starting antiretroviral therapy.

CDR3 nucleotides: TGTGCCAGCAGCTTTGACAGGGTAATCCTCGATGAGCAGTTCTTC. This translates into CASSFDRVILDEQFF. V and J are TRBV5-5 and TRBJ2-1; 7 bases are shared with TRBD1. Germline loops: CDR1 SGHKS, CDR2 YYEKEE (reference sequence). This CDR3 contains 15 residues. V trimming: 2 bases; J trimming: 8 bases; junction bases outside the gene matches: 10.